This is a list of T cell receptor beta chains from one sample in a study of T cell repertoires in cytomegalovirus infection. TCRdb itself ran the reads through MiXCR, one entry per CDR3 protein. The sample consists of 200,000 to 250,000 distinct CDR3 sequences, 38% of them appearing once. For these TCRs, the target antigens are not known. The starting material was CD8+ T cells from cultured PBMCs, obtained from culture after CMV antigen stimulation. These receptors were obtained from a human donor in good health (CMV status not recorded). Some clones in this sample may be carry-over from other donors' samples. Both conserved end residues are part of each CDR3. The D gene is left open where the match is weak. Expanded clones are given a class, and other clones once, few, many or no size at all.

>TRBV27|few|TRBJ1-5|NA
CASSPPGGGQPQHF
TGTGCCAGCAGTCCCCCGGGGGGTGGTCAGCCCCAGCATTTT
>TRBV7-8|many|TRBJ2-5|NA
CASSFWMESDRETQYF
TGTGCCAGCAGCTTCTGGATGGAGAGTGATCGAGAGACCCAGTACTTC
>TRBV7-9|few|TRBJ2-2|TRBD2
CASSSRGLAGVPGELFF
TGTGCCAGCAGCTCGAGGGGACTAGCGGGAGTCCCCGGGGAGCTGTTTTTT
>TRBV7-9|NA|TRBJ2-7|NA
CASSEGTLYEQYF
TGTGCCAGCAGCGAAGGGACACTCTACGAGCAGTACTTC
>TRBV18|NA|TRBJ1-5|NA
CASSPGPGGSDQPQHF
TGTGCCAGCTCACCGGGTCCCGGGGGGTCCGATCAGCCCCAGCATTTT
>TRBV7-9|few|TRBJ2-4|NA
CASSRPGVPVDSF
TGTGCCAGCAGCCGGCCGGGAGTACCCGTGGATTCTTTC
>TRBV12-5|NA|TRBJ2-2|NA
CASGDYNTGELFF
TGTGCTAGTGGAGACTATAATACCGGGGAGCTGTTTTTT
>TRBV27|NA|TRBJ1-5|NA
CATSIGPSNQPQHF
TGTGCCACTTCAATCGGACCTAGCAATCAGCCCCAGCATTTT
>TRBV13|NA|TRBJ2-1|TRBD2
CASSWGLAGVNEQFF
TGTGCCAGCAGCTGGGGACTAGCGGGGGTGAATGAGCAGTTCTTC
>TRBV28|NA|TRBJ2-7|NA
CASSLSSSVHYEQYF
TGTGCCAGCAGTTTATCTTCTAGCGTTCACTACGAGCAGTACTTC
>TRBV28|once|TRBJ2-1|TRBD1
CASNRDRGDEQFF
TGTGCCAGCAACAGGGACAGGGGAGATGAGCAGTTCTTC
>TRBV7-9|few|TRBJ2-1|NA
CASSPDTISYNEQFF
TGTGCCAGCAGCCCAGACACTATCTCCTACAATGAGCAGTTCTTC
>TRBV12-5|few|TRBJ2-2|TRBD2
CASGRGVSSETGELFF
TGTGCTAGTGGTCGGGGGGTAAGCTCAGAGACCGGGGAGCTGTTTTTT
>TRBV12-3/TRBV12-4|NA|TRBJ2-6|NA
CACRTGANVLTF
TGTGCCTGCAGAACTGGGGCCAACGTCCTGACTTTC
>TRBV27|few|TRBJ1-2|NA
CASSSHLRQNNYGYTF
TGTGCCAGCAGTTCCCACCTGAGACAGAATAACTATGGCTACACCTTC
>TRBV14|few|TRBJ2-2|NA
CASSQEILADTGELFF
TGTGCCAGCAGCCAAGAGATATTAGCGGATACCGGGGAGCTGTTTTTT
>TRBV24-1|NA|TRBJ2-5|NA
CATSDYGTHRETQYF
TGTGCCACCAGTGATTACGGCACCCACCGAGAGACCCAGTACTTC
>TRBV28|few|TRBJ2-1|TRBD2
CASRPVTSGIGDEQFF
TGTGCCAGCAGGCCGGTGACTAGCGGGATAGGGGATGAGCAGTTCTTC
>TRBV7-9|once|TRBJ2-7|NA
CASSSSTVGKGGEQYF
TGTGCCAGCAGCTCCTCGACGGTGGGTAAGGGTGGGGAGCAGTACTTC
>TRBV7-6|few|TRBJ2-3|NA
CASSLKGGASTDTQYF
TGTGCCAGCAGCTTAAAGGGCGGGGCGAGCACAGATACGCAGTATTTT
>TRBV3-1|NA|TRBJ2-7|TRBD2
CASSPYPISGSTYEQYF
TGTGCCAGCAGCCCGTATCCGATTAGCGGGTCGACCTACGAGCAGTACTTC
>TRBV5-6|NA|TRBJ1-5|TRBD1
CASSTGGGGQPQHF
TGTGCCAGCAGCACAGGGGGGGGGGGTCAGCCCCAGCATTTT
>TRBV12-3/TRBV12-4|NA|TRBJ2-7|NA
CASSLVYEQYF
TGTGCCAGCAGTTTAGTTTACGAGCAGTACTTC
>TRBV12-3/TRBV12-4|many|TRBJ1-5|TRBD1
CASSFKTGGFDSNQPQHF
TGTGCCAGCAGTTTTAAGACAGGGGGCTTCGATAGCAATCAGCCCCAGCATTTT
>TRBV14|NA|TRBJ2-7|NA
CASSLGTDRLSYEQYF
TGTGCCAGCAGCCTTGGGACCGACAGGCTCTCCTACGAGCAGTACTTC
>TRBV28|NA|TRBJ1-1|NA
CASSPKVNTEAFF
TGTGCCAGCAGTCCCAAGGTGAACACTGAAGCTTTCTTT
>TRBV12-3/TRBV12-4|NA|TRBJ2-5|NA
CASTGSQYF
TGTGCCAGCACGGGGTCCCAGTACTTC
>TRBV6-1|NA|TRBJ2-7|NA
CASSEAGVGGYEQYF
TGTGCCAGCAGTGAAGCCGGGGTAGGGGGATACGAGCAGTACTTC
>TRBV6-6|many|TRBJ2-2|TRBD1
CASSLGTAGELFF
TGTGCCAGCAGTCTCGGGACAGCCGGGGAGCTGTTTTTT
>TRBV5-5|once|TRBJ2-2|NA
CASSLSQGTGAGELFF
TGTGCCAGCAGCTTGTCGCAGGGCACCGGGGCCGGGGAGCTGTTTTTT
>TRBV29-1|NA|TRBJ2-7|TRBD1
CSAYRGRDEQYF
TGCAGCGCCTACAGGGGGCGGGACGAGCAGTACTTC
>TRBV29-1|NA|TRBJ2-2|NA
CSVVWSGRGGELFF
TGCAGCGTTGTATGGTCTGGGCGGGGCGGGGAGCTGTTTTTT
>TRBV7-8|NA|TRBJ2-1|TRBD2
CASSPGLAGGTRNEQFF
TGTGCCAGCAGCCCGGGACTAGCGGGAGGGACTCGCAATGAGCAGTTCTTC
>TRBV11-2|NA|TRBJ2-3|TRBD2
CASSLLAGGSTDTQYF
TGTGCCAGCAGCTTATTAGCGGGGGGCAGCACAGATACGCAGTATTTT
>TRBV19|once|TRBJ1-1|NA
CASSIFEGEAFF
TGTGCCAGTAGTATTTTCGAAGGTGAAGCTTTCTTT
>TRBV7-8|many|TRBJ2-5|NA
CASSEGGETQYF
TGTGCCAGCAGCGAGGGCGGGGAGACCCAGTACTTC
>TRBV7-3|NA|TRBJ2-2|NA
CASSSTEIPRELFF
TGTGCCAGCAGCTCGACAGAAATCCCCAGGGAGCTGTTTTTT
>TRBV4-2|NA|TRBJ1-1|NA
CASSQDRAGNTEAFF
TGTGCCAGCAGCCAAGATCGTGCGGGAAACACTGAAGCTTTCTTT
>TRBV10-3|few|TRBJ2-7|NA
CATDSDSYEQYF
TGTGCCACCGACAGCGACTCCTACGAGCAGTACTTC
>TRBV10-3|NA|TRBJ2-5|NA
CAISDTGMWTETQYF
TGTGCCATCAGTGATACAGGGATGTGGACGGAGACCCAGTACTTC
>TRBV28|few|TRBJ2-1|TRBD2
CASSSVHIAGAYNEQFF
TGTGCCAGCAGTTCCGTCCACATAGCGGGAGCCTACAATGAGCAGTTCTTC
>TRBV10-2|few|TRBJ2-1|NA
CASMDNEQFF
TGCGCCAGCATGGACAATGAGCAGTTCTTC
>TRBV7-6|few|TRBJ2-1|TRBD2
CASRPSGGENEQFF
TGTGCCAGCCGTCCTAGCGGGGGGGAAAATGAGCAGTTCTTC
>TRBV19|few|TRBJ2-1|TRBD2
CASSKSLAATYNEQFF
TGTGCCAGTAGTAAGTCTCTAGCGGCTACCTACAATGAGCAGTTCTTC
>TRBV7-6|NA|TRBJ2-2|NA
CASSLGWGRGHDTGELFF
TGTGCCAGCAGCTTAGGTTGGGGCAGGGGTCATGACACCGGGGAGCTGTTTTTT